This TCR beta chain was identified in a study of blood T cell repertoires in COVID-19. CDR1 and CDR2 (germline): MGHRA, YSYEKL. V shed 0 bases and J shed 1 base, with 12 bases lying between them. There are 16 residues in the CDR3. TCRdb's table, derived via immunoSEQ multiplex PCR, lists solely in-frame clones and lacks some. Altogether roughly 250,000 clones are present, 88% being singletons, with the ten largest covering 3.5% to 4.5%. Specimen: peripheral blood. This chain uses TRBV4-1 with TRBJ1-1; possible D gene TRBD1, 6 bases. The sequence was obtained from a man aged 55 to 70 who had recovered from COVID-19. CDR3 DNA: TGCGCCAGCAGCCAAGAGGGGCAGGGGAGGAACACTGAAGCTTTCTTT. The encoded protein is CASSQEGQGRNTEAFF.